Included here is one T cell receptor beta chain sequence, with context. Its antigen is unknown. The sample holds no much larger clone one base away, and base qualities are not on file. These data come from a study of blood T cell repertoires in COVID-19 (dated by TCRdb to about 2020). Study-wide context: Collaborator samples came from the United States, Italy and Spain and covered acute and convalescent phases of COVID-19. Where available, HLA class I and class II types were taken from metadata supplied by the sample provider and were not determined by assay-based typing. The sample metadata nearly always contained a de-identified subject ID, COVID-19 status, age in years and sex. Subjects who had been exposed to COVID-19, were actively infected with it, or had recovered from it provided the deeply sampled blood TCRbeta repertoires that made up the dataset. Samples came from the ongoing ImmuneRACE study (first 160 participants) plus 1,254 subjects from 6 global collaborators. A freely available public database, intended as a resource for researchers studying the immune response to SARS-CoV-2, is where the repertoires were released. The prospective study material was composed of cDNA or gDNA derived from T cells, B-cell-depleted T cells, or PBMCs.

The investigation overall reported the following: Clinical and demographic metadata were provided uncurated, with the amount varying by source and participant.

TCRbeta CDR3 regions were amplified from genomic DNA using the immunoSEQ Assay, a bias-controlled multiplex PCR. As for how the authors treated the data: The number of nucleated cells in each sample was estimated by amplification of reference gene primers within the assay. To quantify the absolute abundance of each unique TCRbeta CDR3 rearrangement, sequence reads were collapsed and filtered. Productive Simpson clonality was computed per sample as the square root of Simpson's diversity index over productive rearrangements. This immuneACCESS table, as held by TCRdb, lists in-frame sequences with V and J called but not all clones. Of the missing ones, under half trace to an unresolved V gene in checked studies; the others have no known cause. D and trimming come from the DNA, and the V and J calls and clone size come from that table. The sample data list around 340,000 clones, and around 83% of these were observed just once. The ten most abundant clones make up roughly 3% of the sample.

Each collaborating institution followed its own protocols to collect whole blood in K2EDTA tubes. Collaborator samples were shipped for TCRbeta analysis as frozen whole blood, isolated PBMCs, or DNA extracted from either sample type. V is reduced by 3 bases and J by 1 base, leaving a spacing of 9 bases between them. The CDR3 runs 14 residues from the cysteine to the phenylalanine. Only the CDR3 region is kept as DNA, spanning 42 bases read in frame from base 1. Looking up the germline V gene yields CDR1 ENHRY and CDR2 SYGVKD. The V and J segments used are TRBV10-3 and TRBJ1-1; the D gene is unclear. The clonotype originates from a man aged 25 to 40 with active or convalescent COVID-19. Sequenced: peripheral blood. The CDR3: CAISDRGENTEAFF. In nucleotides, the sequence is TGTGCCATCAGTGACCGAGGAGAGAACACTGAAGCTTTCTTT.